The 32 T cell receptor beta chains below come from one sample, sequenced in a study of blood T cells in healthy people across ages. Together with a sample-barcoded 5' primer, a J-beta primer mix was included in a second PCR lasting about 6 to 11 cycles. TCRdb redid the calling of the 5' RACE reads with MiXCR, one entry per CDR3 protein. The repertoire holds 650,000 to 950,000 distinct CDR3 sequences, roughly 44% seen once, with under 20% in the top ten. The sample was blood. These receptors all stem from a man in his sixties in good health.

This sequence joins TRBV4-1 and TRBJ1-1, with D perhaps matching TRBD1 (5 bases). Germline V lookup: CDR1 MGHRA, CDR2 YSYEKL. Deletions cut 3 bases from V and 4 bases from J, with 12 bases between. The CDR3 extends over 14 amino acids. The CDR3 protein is CASSHDRIFTEAFF. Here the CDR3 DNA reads TGCGCCAGCAGCCATGACAGAATCTTCACTGAAGCTTTCTTT.

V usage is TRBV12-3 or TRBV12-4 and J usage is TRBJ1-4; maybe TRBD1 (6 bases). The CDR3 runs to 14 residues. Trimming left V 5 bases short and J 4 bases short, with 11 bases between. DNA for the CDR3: TGTGCCAGCAGTGAGAGGGGGAATAATGAAAAACTGTTTTTT. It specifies CASSERGNNEKLFF.

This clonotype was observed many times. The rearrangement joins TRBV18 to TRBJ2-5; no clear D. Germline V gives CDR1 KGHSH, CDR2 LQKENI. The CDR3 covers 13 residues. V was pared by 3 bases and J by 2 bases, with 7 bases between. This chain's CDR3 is CASSPGRQETQYF. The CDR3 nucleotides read TGTGCCAGCTCACCTGGACGGCAAGAGACCCAGTACTTC.

The CDR3 is CASSVRGASYEQYF. The CDR3 DNA reads as TGTGCCAGCAGCGTAAGGGGGGCCTCCTACGAGCAGTACTTC. The V gene is TRBV7-2, the J gene TRBJ2-5; D possibly matches TRBD1 or TRBD2 (6 bases each). The DNA matches TRBJ2-7 better at its end, which makes the J call doubtful. The germline V gene encodes CDR1 SGHTA and CDR2 FQGNSA. This CDR3 region has 14 residues.

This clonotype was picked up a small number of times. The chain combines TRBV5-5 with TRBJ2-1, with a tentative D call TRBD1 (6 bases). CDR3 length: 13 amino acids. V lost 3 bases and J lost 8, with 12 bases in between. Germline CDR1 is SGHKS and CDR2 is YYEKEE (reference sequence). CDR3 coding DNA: TGTGCCAGCAGCTGGGCAGGGGATCATGAGCAGTTCTTC. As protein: CASSWAGDHEQFF. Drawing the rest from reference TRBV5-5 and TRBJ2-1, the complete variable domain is DAGVTQSPTHLIKTRGQQVTLRCSPISGHKSVSWYQQVLGQGPQFIFQYYEKEERGRGNFPDRFSARQFPNYSSELNVNALLLGDSALYLCASSWAGDHEQFFGPGTRLTVL.

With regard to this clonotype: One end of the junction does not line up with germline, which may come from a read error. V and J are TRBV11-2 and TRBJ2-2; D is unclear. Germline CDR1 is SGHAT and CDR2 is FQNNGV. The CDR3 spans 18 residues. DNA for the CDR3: TGTGCCAGCAGCTTCTTAGCTGGCGGTTACACGAAAACCGGGGAGCTGTTTTTT. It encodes CASSFLAGGYTKTGELFF.

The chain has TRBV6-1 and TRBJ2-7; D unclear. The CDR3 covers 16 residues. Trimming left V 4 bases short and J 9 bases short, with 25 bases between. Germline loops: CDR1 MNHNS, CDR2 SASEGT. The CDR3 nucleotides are TGTGCCAGCAGTGTCAACCCGAGTGACCGTCGCGCGTGGCAGTACTTC. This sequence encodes CASSVNPSDRRAWQYF.

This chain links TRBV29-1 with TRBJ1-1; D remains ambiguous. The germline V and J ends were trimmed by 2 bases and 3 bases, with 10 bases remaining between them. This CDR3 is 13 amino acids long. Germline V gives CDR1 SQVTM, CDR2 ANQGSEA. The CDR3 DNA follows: TGCAGCGTTGAATTTCGCTCGGACACTGAAGCTTTCTTT. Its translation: CSVEFRSDTEAFF.

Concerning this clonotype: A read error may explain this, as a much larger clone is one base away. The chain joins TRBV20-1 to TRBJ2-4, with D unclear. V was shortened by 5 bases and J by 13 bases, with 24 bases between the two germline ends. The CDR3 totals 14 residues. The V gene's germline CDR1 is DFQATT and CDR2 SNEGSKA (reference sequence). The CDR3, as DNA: TGCAGTGCTTTCAAGGAAGCTTACTCCTACAAGCAGTACTTC. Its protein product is CSAFKEAYSYKQYF.

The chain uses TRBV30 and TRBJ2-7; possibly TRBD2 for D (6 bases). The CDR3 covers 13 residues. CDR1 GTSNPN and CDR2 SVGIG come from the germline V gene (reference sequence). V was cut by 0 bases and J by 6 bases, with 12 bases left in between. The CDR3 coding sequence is TGTGCCTGGAGTGTAGCACTAGCCGGCGAGCAGTACTTC. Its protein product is CAWSVALAGEQYF.

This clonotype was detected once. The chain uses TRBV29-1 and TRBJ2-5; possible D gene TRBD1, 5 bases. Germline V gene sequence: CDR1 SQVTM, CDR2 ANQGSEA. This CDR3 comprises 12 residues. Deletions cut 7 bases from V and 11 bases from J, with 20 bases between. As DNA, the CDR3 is TGCAGCGCGAGCCGGAAGGACAATGAGCAGTACTTC. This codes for CSASRKDNEQYF.

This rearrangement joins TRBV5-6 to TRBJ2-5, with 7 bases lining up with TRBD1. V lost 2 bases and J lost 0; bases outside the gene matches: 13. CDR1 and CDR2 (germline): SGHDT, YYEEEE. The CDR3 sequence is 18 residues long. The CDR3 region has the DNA TGTGCCAGCAGCTTAGCGACAGGGTCTACCACGTACCAAGAGACCCAGTACTTC. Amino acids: CASSLATGSTTYQETQYF. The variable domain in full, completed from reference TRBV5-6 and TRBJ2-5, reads DAGVTQSPTHLIKTRGQQVTLRCSPKSGHDTVSWYQQALGQGPQFIFQYYEEEERQRGNFPDRFSGHQFPNYSSELNVNALLLGDSALYLCASSLATGSTTYQETQYFGPGTRLLVL.

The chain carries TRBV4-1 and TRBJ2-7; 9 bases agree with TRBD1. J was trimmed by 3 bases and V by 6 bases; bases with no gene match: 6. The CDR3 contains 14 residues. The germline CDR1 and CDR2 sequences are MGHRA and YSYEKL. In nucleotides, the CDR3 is TGCGCCAGCAGTCTACGGACAGGGGACTACGAGCAGTACTTC. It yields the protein CASSLRTGDYEQYF.

The CDR3 coding sequence is TGTGCCAGCAGCCCGAGGGAGGGGGAGGGCTACAATGAGCAGTTCTTC. Its translation: CASSPREGEGYNEQFF. This chain connects TRBV13 to TRBJ2-1, with TRBD2 as a possible D gene (7 bases). The germline V gene has CDR1 PRHDT and CDR2 FYEKMQ (reference sequence). With 5 bases removed from V and 3 bases from J, the gap between germline ends came to 17 bases. CDR3 length: 16 residues.

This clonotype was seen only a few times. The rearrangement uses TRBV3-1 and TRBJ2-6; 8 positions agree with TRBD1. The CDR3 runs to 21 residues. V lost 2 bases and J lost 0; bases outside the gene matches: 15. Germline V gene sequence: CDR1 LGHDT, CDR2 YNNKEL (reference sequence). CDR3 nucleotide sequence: TGTGCCAGCAGCCAAAGATGGGGGACAGGTGTTATTAGCTCTGGGGCCAACGTCCTGACTTTC. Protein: CASSQRWGTGVISSGANVLTF.

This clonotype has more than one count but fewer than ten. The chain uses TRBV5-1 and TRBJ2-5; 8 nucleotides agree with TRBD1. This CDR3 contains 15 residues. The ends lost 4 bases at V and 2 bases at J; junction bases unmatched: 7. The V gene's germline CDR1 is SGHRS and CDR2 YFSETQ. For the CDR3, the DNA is TGCGCCAGCAGCAGTGTTGGGACAGGTCAAGAGACCCAGTACTTC. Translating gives CASSSVGTGQETQYF.

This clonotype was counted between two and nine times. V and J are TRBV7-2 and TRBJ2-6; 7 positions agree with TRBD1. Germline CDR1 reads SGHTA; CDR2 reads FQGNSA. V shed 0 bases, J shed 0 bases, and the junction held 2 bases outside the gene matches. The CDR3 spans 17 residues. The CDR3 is CASSLAPGGSGANVLTF. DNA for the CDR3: TGTGCCAGCAGCTTAGCCCCAGGGGGCTCTGGGGCCAACGTCCTGACTTTC.

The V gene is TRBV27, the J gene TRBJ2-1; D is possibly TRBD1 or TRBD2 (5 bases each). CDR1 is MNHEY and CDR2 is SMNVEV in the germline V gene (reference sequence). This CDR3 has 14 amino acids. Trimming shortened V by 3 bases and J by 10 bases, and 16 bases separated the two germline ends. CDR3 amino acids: CASSLGPLAYEQFF. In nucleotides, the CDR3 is TGTGCCAGCAGTTTGGGACCTCTAGCCTACGAGCAGTTCTTC.

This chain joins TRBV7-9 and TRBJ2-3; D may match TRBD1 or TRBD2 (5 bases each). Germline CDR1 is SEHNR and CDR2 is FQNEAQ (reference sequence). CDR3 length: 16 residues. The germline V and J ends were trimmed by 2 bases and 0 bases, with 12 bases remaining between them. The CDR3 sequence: CASSLSGGSSTDTQYF. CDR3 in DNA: TGTGCCAGCAGCTTATCTGGGGGTTCTAGCACAGATACGCAGTATTTT. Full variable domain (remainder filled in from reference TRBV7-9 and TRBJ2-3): DTGVSQNPRHKITKRGQNVTFRCDPISEHNRLYWYRQTLGQGPEFLTYFQNEAQLEKSRLLSDRFSAERPKGSFSTLEIQRTEQGDSAMYLCASSLSGGSSTDTQYFGPGTRLTVL.

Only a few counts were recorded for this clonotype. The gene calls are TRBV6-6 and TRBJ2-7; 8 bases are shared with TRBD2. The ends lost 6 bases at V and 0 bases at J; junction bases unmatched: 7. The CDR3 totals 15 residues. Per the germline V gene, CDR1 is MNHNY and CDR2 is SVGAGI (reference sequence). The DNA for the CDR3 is TGTGCCAGCAGCGAACTAGCGGAGAGCTCCTACGAGCAGTACTTC. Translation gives CASSELAESSYEQYF.

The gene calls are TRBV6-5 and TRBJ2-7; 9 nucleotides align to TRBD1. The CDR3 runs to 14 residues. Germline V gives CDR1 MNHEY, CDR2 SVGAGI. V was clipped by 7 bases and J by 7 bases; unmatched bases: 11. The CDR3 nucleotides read TGTGCCAGCATAAAGGATACAGGGGGCGCTGAGCAGTACTTC. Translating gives CASIKDTGGAEQYF.

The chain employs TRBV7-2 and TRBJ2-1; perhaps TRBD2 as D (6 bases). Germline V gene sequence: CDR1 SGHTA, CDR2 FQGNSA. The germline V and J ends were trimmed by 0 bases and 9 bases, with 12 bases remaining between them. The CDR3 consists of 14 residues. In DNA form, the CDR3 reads TGTGCCAGCAGCTTAGCGCTTAGGGGAGGTGAGCAGTTCTTC. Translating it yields CASSLALRGGEQFF. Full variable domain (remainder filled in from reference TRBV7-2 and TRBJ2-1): GAGVSQSPSNKVTEKGKDVELRCDPISGHTALYWYRQSLGQGLEFLIYFQGNSAPDKSGLPSDRFSAERTGGSVSTLTIQRTQQEDSAVYLCASSLALRGGEQFFGPGTRLTVL.

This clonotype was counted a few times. CDR3 in amino acids: CSADRQGRNNEQFF. The CDR3 region has the DNA TGCAGTGCCGACAGGCAGGGGCGGAACAATGAGCAGTTCTTC. The chain uses TRBV20-1 and TRBJ2-1, with D perhaps TRBD1 (6 bases). With 6 bases removed from V and 5 bases from J, the gap between germline ends came to 17 bases. Germline-derived CDR1 and CDR2 are DFQATT and SNEGSKA (reference sequence). The CDR3 totals 14 residues.

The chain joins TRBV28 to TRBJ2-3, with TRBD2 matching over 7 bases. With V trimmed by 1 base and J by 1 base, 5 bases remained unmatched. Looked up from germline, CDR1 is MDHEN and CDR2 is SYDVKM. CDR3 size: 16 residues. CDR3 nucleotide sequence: TGTGCCAGCAGTTTATTGGCGGGGGACCGCACAGATACGCAGTATTTT. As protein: CASSLLAGDRTDTQYF.

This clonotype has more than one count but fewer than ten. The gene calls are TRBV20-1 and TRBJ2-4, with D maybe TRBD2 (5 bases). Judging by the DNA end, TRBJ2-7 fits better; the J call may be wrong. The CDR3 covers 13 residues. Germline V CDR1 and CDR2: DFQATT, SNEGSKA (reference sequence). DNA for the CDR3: TGCAGTGCTAGATATACTAGTTTTTCCGAGCAGTACTTC. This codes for CSARYTSFSEQYF.

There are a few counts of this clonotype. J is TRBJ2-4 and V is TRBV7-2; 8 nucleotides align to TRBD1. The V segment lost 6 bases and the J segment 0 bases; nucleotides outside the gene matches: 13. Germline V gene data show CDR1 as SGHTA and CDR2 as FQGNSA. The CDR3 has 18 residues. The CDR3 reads CASSSGTGSSPAKNIQYF. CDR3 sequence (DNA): TGTGCCAGCAGTTCCGGGACAGGTTCAAGCCCAGCCAAAAACATTCAGTACTTC.

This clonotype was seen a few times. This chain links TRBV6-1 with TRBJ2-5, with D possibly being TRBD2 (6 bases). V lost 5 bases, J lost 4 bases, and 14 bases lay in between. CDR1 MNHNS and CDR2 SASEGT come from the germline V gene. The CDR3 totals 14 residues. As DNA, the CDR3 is TGTGCCAGCAGTACGACTAGGATTGGAGAGACCCAGTACTTC. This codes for CASSTTRIGETQYF.

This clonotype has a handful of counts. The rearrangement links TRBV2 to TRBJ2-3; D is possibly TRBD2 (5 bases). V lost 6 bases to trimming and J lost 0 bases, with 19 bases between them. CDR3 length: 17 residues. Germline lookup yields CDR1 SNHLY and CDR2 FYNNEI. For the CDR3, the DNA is TGTGCCAGCAGGGAAAGGGTAGCCAGGACTAGCACAGATACGCAGTATTTT. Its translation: CASRERVARTSTDTQYF.

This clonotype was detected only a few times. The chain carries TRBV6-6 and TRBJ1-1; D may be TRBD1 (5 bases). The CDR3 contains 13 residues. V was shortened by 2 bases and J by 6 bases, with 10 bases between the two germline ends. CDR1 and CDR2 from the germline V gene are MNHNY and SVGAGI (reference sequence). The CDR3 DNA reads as TGTGCCAGCAGTTACGGGGCTAGGGCTGAAGCTTTCTTT. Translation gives CASSYGARAEAFF.

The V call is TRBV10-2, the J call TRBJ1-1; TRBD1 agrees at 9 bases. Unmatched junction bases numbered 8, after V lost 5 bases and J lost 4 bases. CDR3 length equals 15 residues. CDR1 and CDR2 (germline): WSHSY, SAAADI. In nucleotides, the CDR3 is TGCGCCAGCAGTAACCCGGGACAGGGAGGCACTGAAGCTTTCTTT. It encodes CASSNPGQGGTEAFF.

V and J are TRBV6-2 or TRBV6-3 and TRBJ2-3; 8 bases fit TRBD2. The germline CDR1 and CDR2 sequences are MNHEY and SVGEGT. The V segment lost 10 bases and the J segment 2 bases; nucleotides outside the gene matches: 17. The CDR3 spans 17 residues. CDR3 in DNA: TGTGCCACTACCCCCTCCGGGGGGGCCATCTACACAGATACGCAGTATTTT. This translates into CATTPSGGAIYTDTQYF.

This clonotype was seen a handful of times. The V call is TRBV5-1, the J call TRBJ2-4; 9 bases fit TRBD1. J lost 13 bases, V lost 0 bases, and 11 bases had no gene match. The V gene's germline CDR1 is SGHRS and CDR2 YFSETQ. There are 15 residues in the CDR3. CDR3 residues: CASSLGDRDTEVQYF. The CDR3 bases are TGCGCCAGCAGCTTGGGGGACAGGGACACCGAGGTGCAGTACTTC. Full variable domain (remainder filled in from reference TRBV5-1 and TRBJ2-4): KAGVTQTPRYLIKTRGQQVTLSCSPISGHRSVSWYQQTPGQGLQFLFEYFSETQRNKGNFPGRFSGRQFSNSRSEMNVSTLELGDSALYLCASSLGDRDTEVQYFGAGTRLSVL.